This TCR beta chain was identified during a study of Graves' ophthalmopathy and Graves' hyperthyroidism. This clonotype has at least ten counts. As yet, its antigen is unknown. Study findings and constraints: The model's ophthalmopathy progression predictions had about 69% sensitivity and less than 75% specificity.

Disease in donors with ophthalmopathy had moderate-to-severe activity, CAS ≥3, NOSPECS ≥4 and under 3 months' duration. Diagnoses were established from clinical symptoms, serum thyroxine, TRAb, thyroid ultrasound and orbital computed tomography. The authors amplified TCR beta CDR3 regions from RNA transcripts. After a first-round RT-PCR with HTBI primers, a second-round multiplex PCR was run. MiXCR was run by TCRdb on the multiplex PCR reads, yielding one entry per CDR3 protein. The sample lists almost 750,000 distinct CDR3 sequences, roughly 40% occurring once. V was cut by 2 bases and J by 2 bases, with 13 bases left in between. Germline assignment: CDR1 SQVTM and CDR2 ANQGSEA. This CDR3 is 16 amino acids long.

This clonotype was obtained from an adult man with Graves' ophthalmopathy. V gene TRBV29-1 combines with J gene TRBJ2-6, with D perhaps TRBD1 or TRBD2 (5 bases each). The sequenced material came from peripheral blood. CDR3 in amino acids: CSVESFLGAGANVLTF. The CDR3 DNA follows: TGCAGCGTTGAATCGTTTTTGGGGGCTGGGGCCAACGTCCTGACTTTC.